Shown below are 8 T cell receptor beta chains from a single sample sequenced in a study of blood T cells in healthy people across ages. Next came a second PCR, run for roughly 6 to 11 cycles, which used a sample-barcoded 5' primer along with a J-beta primer mix. TCRdb redid the calling of the 5' RACE reads with MiXCR, one entry per CDR3 protein. The table has nearly 1 million distinct CDR3 sequences, roughly 47% seen once. Sequences were obtained from blood. The receptors were gathered from a woman aged 55-70 years in good health.

This clonotype was counted only a few times. The chain uses TRBV6-1 and TRBJ2-6, with a weak D call TRBD1 (5 bases). This CDR3 is built from 14 residues. V was pared by 10 bases and J by 3 bases, with 13 bases between. Germline values: CDR1 MNHNS, CDR2 SASEGT. The CDR3 loop is CAIGAYFGANVLTF. CDR3 bases: TGTGCCATAGGGGCCTACTTTGGGGCCAACGTCCTGACTTTC.

This clonotype was seen at least ten times. The chain carries TRBV12-3 or TRBV12-4 and TRBJ2-1; D is possibly TRBD1 (6 bases). V lost 6 bases to trimming and J lost 6 bases, with 9 bases between them. The CDR3 extends over 12 amino acids. DNA for the CDR3: TGTGCCAGCAGCTTCAGGGGCAATGAGCAGTTCTTC. This codes for CASSFRGNEQFF.

The sample holds one count of this clonotype. The chain links TRBV12-3 or TRBV12-4 to TRBJ2-3, with D unclear. Trimming shortened V by 7 bases and J by 5 bases, and 7 bases separated the two germline ends. The length of the CDR3 is 11 residues. The CDR3: CASKHGDTQYF. CDR3 DNA: TGTGCCAGCAAGCATGGAGATACGCAGTATTTT.

This clonotype was recorded only once. The rearrangement joins TRBV20-1 to TRBJ2-1; the match to TRBD2 covers 11 bases. The CDR3 length is 17 residues. V shed 5 bases and J 5 bases; nucleotides not matched to a gene: 14. Germline V gene lookup returns CDR1 DFQATT and CDR2 SNEGSKA (reference sequence). DNA for the CDR3: TGCAGTGCTGTTGAACTAGCGGGAGAGCCCCTCGACAATGAGCAGTTCTTC. Its protein is CSAVELAGEPLDNEQFF.

The CDR3 nucleotides are TGCAGTGCTAGCGACCGGGTGCATACGCAGTATTTT. Amino acid sequence: CSASDRVHTQYF. The chain couples TRBV20-1 to TRBJ2-3; D gene ambiguous. The CDR3 is 12 residues long. V dropped 3 bases and J dropped 7 bases, with 11 bases sitting between them. Looked up from germline, CDR1 is DFQATT and CDR2 is SNEGSKA (reference sequence).

This clonotype occurred a few times. This rearrangement joins TRBV6-5 to TRBJ1-2; 9 nucleotides line up with TRBD1. CDR3 length equals 13 residues. Germline values: CDR1 MNHEY, CDR2 SVGAGI. V lost 2 bases, J lost 10 bases, and 5 bases stayed unmatched. The CDR3 DNA reads as TGTGCCAGCAGTTACAGGGACAGGGTTGACTACACCTTC. As protein: CASSYRDRVDYTF.

This CDR3 is CSARDPSGSPYNEQFF. For the CDR3, the DNA is TGCAGTGCTAGAGACCCTAGCGGGTCACCCTACAATGAGCAGTTCTTC. This chain connects TRBV20-1 to TRBJ2-1, with TRBD2 identical over 8 bases. This CDR3 region has 16 residues. V was clipped by 0 bases and J by 2 bases; unmatched bases: 6. CDR1 DFQATT and CDR2 SNEGSKA come from the germline V gene (reference sequence).

CDR3 nucleotide sequence: TGTGCCAGCACCGGGGCTCACTCCTACGAGCAGTACTTC. Its protein product is CASTGAHSYEQYF. The chain recombines TRBV2 with TRBJ2-7; the D call may be TRBD1 or TRBD2 (5 bases each). Germline loops: CDR1 SNHLY, CDR2 FYNNEI. The CDR3 length is 13 residues. V lost 7 bases and J 0 bases, leaving 10 bases between the germline ends.